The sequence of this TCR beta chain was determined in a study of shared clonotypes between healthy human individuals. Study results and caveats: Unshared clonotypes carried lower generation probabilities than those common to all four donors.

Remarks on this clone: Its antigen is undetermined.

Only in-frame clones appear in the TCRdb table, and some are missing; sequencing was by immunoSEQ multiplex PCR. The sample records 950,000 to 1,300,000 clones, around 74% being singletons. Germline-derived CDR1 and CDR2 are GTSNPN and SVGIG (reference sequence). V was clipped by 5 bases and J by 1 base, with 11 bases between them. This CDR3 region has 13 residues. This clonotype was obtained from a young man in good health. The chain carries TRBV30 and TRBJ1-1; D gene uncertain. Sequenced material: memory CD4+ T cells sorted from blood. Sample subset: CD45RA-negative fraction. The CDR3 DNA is TGTGCCTGGGACCCCAGTGGGAACACTGAAGCTTTCTTT. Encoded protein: CAWDPSGNTEAFF.